This is a list of T cell receptor beta chains from one sample in a study of blood T cell repertoires in COVID-19. The data were produced by immunoSEQ multiplex PCR, yet TCRdb's version contains in-frame clones alone and is incomplete. The sample yields around 150,000 clones, approximately 80% seen once. Sequenced sample: peripheral blood. The receptors shown here come from a man aged 65-85 years with acute or convalescent COVID-19. The conserved cysteine and the conserved F or W are not part of the CDR3 here. A D gene is named only where the DNA matches it firmly.

CDR3 protein	V gene	J gene	D gene
ATTGLASGRYEQY	TRBV28	TRBJ2-7	TRBD2
ASSRTAGNTEAF	TRBV7-8	TRBJ1-1	.
ASSVALLPPRNEQF	TRBV9	TRBJ2-1	.
ASSPLAGVAGELF	TRBV6-4	TRBJ2-2	TRBD2
SARDNYEQY	TRBV20-1	TRBJ2-7	.
ASSRQDQAEQF	TRBV6-4	TRBJ2-1	.
ASSSPTSGGKKTQY	TRBV28	TRBJ2-5	TRBD2
ASSGQSQNYGYT	TRBV19	TRBJ1-2	TRBD1
ASSEASVTEAF	TRBV6-1	TRBJ1-1	.
ASSLQGAEDTGELF	TRBV3-1/TRBV3-2	TRBJ2-2	TRBD1
ASSEARALTGELF	TRBV2	TRBJ2-2	.
ASSFSPGGYHEQY	TRBV5-7	TRBJ2-7	.
ASRLPGGYGYT	TRBV12-3/TRBV12-4	TRBJ1-2	TRBD1
AWTQGVYGYT	TRBV30	TRBJ1-2	TRBD1
ASSIRETSGDYEQY	TRBV19	TRBJ2-7	TRBD2
ASGWGGLSTDTQY	TRBV12-5	TRBJ2-3	.
ASSLTGVENGYT	TRBV6-5	TRBJ1-2	TRBD1
ASSARGRRDEKLF	TRBV7-9	TRBJ1-4	TRBD1
SVRTMRDNPGNEQF	TRBV29-1	TRBJ2-1	.
ASSLAGQGFVETQY	TRBV5-1	TRBJ2-5	TRBD1
ASSRMDIPSKDGYT	TRBV18	TRBJ1-2	.
ASSLVQGVENTEAF	TRBV18	TRBJ1-1	TRBD1
ASSQAPPGGGDEKLF	TRBV3-1/TRBV3-2	TRBJ1-4	.
ASSGTGGASSGGASDTQY	TRBV9	TRBJ2-3	TRBD2
ASSPTGLANPSGANVLT	TRBV28	TRBJ2-6	TRBD2
ASSYGTFTYEQY	TRBV6-5	TRBJ2-7	.
ATSGGTVGPLH	TRBV15	TRBJ1-6	TRBD1
ASSYVGQPQH	TRBV6-6	TRBJ1-5	.
ASSGGGDGYT	TRBV9	TRBJ1-2	.
ASSLLRASPLH	TRBV28	TRBJ1-6	.
ATSDPSGAF	TRBV24-1	TRBJ1-1	.
ASSLAPWGGMTEAF	TRBV5-8	TRBJ1-1	.
ASSPNRQGFLSGNTIY	TRBV28	TRBJ1-3	TRBD1
ASSLSRGLKSYNSPLH	TRBV5-6	TRBJ1-6	TRBD1
ASSKTPGVNTEAF	TRBV19	TRBJ1-1	.
ASSLVQGGPSYEQY	TRBV7-2	TRBJ2-7	.
ASSPSGDTEAF	TRBV6-5	TRBJ1-1	.
ASSPDSLGHGYT	TRBV18	TRBJ1-2	.
ASSKLGGDTGELF	TRBV19	TRBJ2-2	TRBD2
ASSSNSGSSYNEQF	TRBV7-9	TRBJ2-1	TRBD2
AIAGAGDFYNEQF	TRBV24-1	TRBJ2-1	TRBD2
ASSTLAGVPDTQY	TRBV19	TRBJ2-3	TRBD2
ASSLGGAVAKNIQY	TRBV28	TRBJ2-4	.
ATSGGGGGVPDTQY	TRBV15	TRBJ2-3	TRBD2
ASSPQPSSGTIASGTQY	TRBV18	TRBJ2-5	TRBD2
ASTGTENSPLH	TRBV12-3/TRBV12-4	TRBJ1-6	TRBD1
ASVSALAGDNNEQF	TRBV10-2	TRBJ2-1	TRBD2
ASSVEFPEGRYGYT	TRBV9	TRBJ1-2	.
ASSDASRGNNEQF	TRBV2	TRBJ2-1	TRBD1
ASSLALAGDPPLRDTQY	TRBV5-1	TRBJ2-3	TRBD2
ASSESDCRRGPEQY	TRBV10-1	TRBJ2-7	.